These 22 T cell receptor beta chains were all obtained from the same sample, sequenced in a study of blood T cell repertoires in COVID-19. Clones were sequenced by immunoSEQ multiplex PCR, and TCRdb holds only the in-frame ones, with some missing. The sample carries under 200,000 clones, around 82% recorded once. Material: PBMCs or T cells enriched from blood (not recorded which). The receptors were sampled from a woman aged 60-75 years with acute COVID-19.

The V and J genes are TRBV5-1 and TRBJ1-2; D is uncertain. V lost 1 base and J 6 bases, leaving 10 bases between the germline ends. There are 13 residues in the CDR3. From germline, CDR1 is SGHRS and CDR2 YFSETQ. The CDR3 loop reads CASSLQSLDGYTF. The CDR3 nucleotides read TGCGCCAGCAGCTTGCAGTCCCTAGATGGCTACACCTTC.

The V call is TRBV9, the J call TRBJ2-2; TRBD1 agrees at 7 bases. The CDR3 length is 12 residues. The ends lost 4 bases at V and 7 bases at J; junction bases unmatched: 1. Germline V gene data show CDR1 as SGDLS and CDR2 as YYNGEE. This chain's CDR3 is CASSPGGGELFF. The CDR3, as DNA: TGTGCCAGCAGCCCAGGGGGCGGGGAGCTGTTTTTT.

This clone is a singleton in its sample. The gene calls are TRBV6-5 and TRBJ2-2; D gene unclear. The CDR3 is 13 residues long. Germline CDR1 and CDR2: MNHEY and SVGAGI. V dropped 8 bases and J dropped 5 bases, with 12 bases sitting between them. CDR3 sequence (DNA): TGTGCCAGCTCACACTATGTAACCGGGGAGCTGTTTTTT. It codes for CASSHYVTGELFF.

The chain recombines TRBV2 with TRBJ2-7, with D tentatively TRBD1 (5 bases). V dropped 5 bases and J dropped 5 bases, with 10 bases sitting between them. The CDR3 length is 12 residues. Germline CDR1 SNHLY, CDR2 FYNNEI. The CDR3 sequence is CASSISGNEQYV. The DNA for the CDR3 is TGTGCCAGCAGTATCTCAGGGAACGAGCAGTACGTC.

The CDR3 sequence is CASIKRAGGDNEQYF. CDR3 bases: TGTGCCAGCATAAAGAGGGCGGGAGGGGATAACGAGCAGTACTTC. This rearrangement joins TRBV3-1 (or the pseudogene TRBV3-2) to TRBJ2-7; 9 bases agree with TRBD2. Germline trimming cut 7 bases from V and 5 bases from J; bases unmatched to any gene: 12. The CDR3 contains 15 residues. Germline V gene data show CDR1 as LGHDT and CDR2 as YNNKEL (reference sequence).

This clone was seen a few times. The J gene is TRBJ1-2, the V gene TRBV27; no clear D. The V end lost 6 bases, the J end lost 0 bases, and 20 bases lay between the germline ends. This CDR3 spans 17 amino acids. CDR1 and CDR2 from the germline V gene are MNHEY and SMNVEV (reference sequence). The CDR3 coding sequence is TGTGCCAGCAGCTCGTGGGCAGTTAAAGAAGCTAACTATGGCTACACCTTC. Amino acid sequence: CASSSWAVKEANYGYTF.

The chain couples TRBV7-2 to TRBJ2-4, with a tentative D call TRBD2 (6 bases). Per germline, CDR1 SGHTA and CDR2 FQGNSA. V was trimmed by 3 bases and J by 4 bases, leaving 10 bases between them. CDR3 length: 14 amino acids. CDR3 nucleotide sequence: TGTGCCAGCAGCTTTGCGGGGATGAAAAACATTCAGTACTTC. This codes for CASSFAGMKNIQYF.

The chain employs TRBV19 and TRBJ2-3; weak D call: TRBD1 (5 bases). This CDR3 spans 15 amino acids. The V gene's germline CDR1 is LNHDA and CDR2 SQIVND (reference sequence). The V end was cut by 3 bases, the J end by 4 bases, with 14 bases between. CDR3 DNA: TGTGCCAGTAGTATGGTGCAGGGAATCGCAGATACGCAGTATTTT. Amino acids: CASSMVQGIADTQYF.

The rearrangement joins TRBV18 to TRBJ1-6; 9 bases agree with TRBD1. This CDR3 comprises 15 residues. The V segment lost 2 bases and the J segment 7 bases; nucleotides outside the gene matches: 3. In germline, CDR1 is KGHSH, CDR2 LQKENI. CDR3 in amino acids: CASSPTGTGNSPLHF. The DNA of the CDR3 is TGTGCCAGCTCACCAACCGGGACAGGGAATTCACCCCTCCACTTT. The whole variable domain, filled in from reference TRBV18 and TRBJ1-6, reads NAGVMQNPRHLVRRRGQEARLRCSPMKGHSHVYWYRQLPEEGLKFMVYLQKENIIDESGMPKERFSAEFPKEGPSILRIQQVVRGDSAAYFCASSPTGTGNSPLHFGNGTRLTVT.

V gene TRBV4-3 combines with J gene TRBJ1-2; TRBD1 is a possible D gene (6 bases). V was pared by 3 bases and J by 7 bases, with 15 bases between. The CDR3 has 14 amino acids. Germline V gives CDR1 LGHNA, CDR2 YSLEER. CDR3 in DNA: TGCGCCAGCAGCCAGCGCTCGGAAGGGGGTGGCTACACCTTC. Translated, it gives CASSQRSEGGGYTF.

The chain combines TRBV2 with TRBJ1-2; D is unresolved. Trimming removed 3 bases at V and 0 bases at J, with 5 bases between. Per the germline V gene, CDR1 is SNHLY and CDR2 is FYNNEI. This CDR3 has 13 amino acids. The CDR3 nucleotides read TGTGCCAGCAGTGACAGGACTAACTATGGCTACACCTTC. Residues: CASSDRTNYGYTF.

The CDR3 nucleotides read TGTGCCAGCAGCTCGACAGGGAGGCAGCCCCAGCATTTT. As protein: CASSSTGRQPQHF. The J gene is TRBJ1-5, the V gene TRBV6-2 or TRBV6-3; TRBD1 agrees at 7 bases. J was trimmed by 7 bases and V by 6 bases; bases with no gene match: 6. Germline assignment: CDR1 MNHEY and CDR2 SVGEGT. This CDR3 has 13 residues.

The chain uses TRBV7-8 and TRBJ1-2; 8 bases align to TRBD1. Germline trimming cut 1 base from V and 3 bases from J; bases unmatched to any gene: 4. Germline V gives CDR1 SGHVS, CDR2 FQNEAQ. There are 15 residues in the CDR3. Written as DNA, the CDR3 is TGTGCCAGCAGCTTAGGGACAGGGTGGGACTATGGCTACACCTTC. It translates to CASSLGTGWDYGYTF.

The genes are TRBV9 and TRBJ2-3; 9 nucleotides agree with TRBD2. V trimming: 4 bases; J trimming: 4 bases; junction bases outside the gene matches: 10. From germline, CDR1 is SGDLS and CDR2 YYNGEE. The CDR3 consists of 16 residues. CDR3 amino acids: CASSSGGAGGADTQYF. The CDR3 DNA sequence: TGTGCCAGCAGCTCTGGGGGGGCGGGGGGGGCAGATACGCAGTATTTT.

CDR3 in DNA: TGTGCCAGCAGCACCGGGACAGGACTCTCCTACGAGCAGTACTTC. Its translation: CASSTGTGLSYEQYF. The chain links TRBV11-2 to TRBJ2-7, with 8 bases aligning to TRBD1. J lost 0 bases, V lost 5 bases, and 6 bases had no gene match. Per the germline V gene, CDR1 is SGHAT and CDR2 is FQNNGV. This CDR3 comprises 15 residues.

In its sample, this clone was seen once. The chain combines TRBV18 with TRBJ2-5; perhaps TRBD2 as D (7 bases). Germline V lookup: CDR1 KGHSH, CDR2 LQKENI. Trimming removed 2 bases at V and 6 bases at J, with 16 bases between. The CDR3 runs 15 residues. Here the CDR3 reads CASSPKAGQAKTQYF. DNA of the CDR3: TGTGCCAGCTCACCAAAAGCGGGACAAGCTAAGACCCAGTACTTC. The entire variable domain, with the rest obtained from reference TRBV18 and TRBJ2-5, is as follows: NAGVMQNPRHLVRRRGQEARLRCSPMKGHSHVYWYRQLPEEGLKFMVYLQKENIIDESGMPKERFSAEFPKEGPSILRIQQVVRGDSAAYFCASSPKAGQAKTQYFGPGTRLLVL.

This rearrangement joins TRBV27 to TRBJ2-2; possibly TRBD2 for D (6 bases). The V end lost 6 bases, the J end lost 7 bases, and 18 bases lay between the germline ends. The CDR3 contains 15 residues. The germline CDR1 and CDR2 sequences are MNHEY and SMNVEV (reference sequence). CDR3 coding DNA: TGTGCCAGCAGACCGTCGTGGGGGGATGTCGGGGAGCTGTTTTTT. It encodes CASRPSWGDVGELFF.

The rearrangement links TRBV11-2 to TRBJ2-3; a weak D match, TRBD1 (5 bases). This CDR3 comprises 14 residues. V was shortened by 3 bases and J by 3 bases, with 10 bases between the two germline ends. Per the germline V gene, CDR1 is SGHAT and CDR2 is FQNNGV. The CDR3 region is CASSFLTATDTQYF. The CDR3 DNA reads as TGTGCCAGCAGCTTCCTGACAGCTACAGATACGCAGTATTTT.

This clone was counted once. The chain uses TRBV18 and TRBJ2-5; 10 bases line up with TRBD2. V lost 3 bases, J lost 4 bases, and 11 bases stayed unmatched. The CDR3 runs 17 residues. Looked up from germline, CDR1 is KGHSH and CDR2 is LQKENI. DNA for the CDR3: TGTGCCAGCTCACCTGGGGCTAGCGGGAGCGTCGGAGAGACCCAGTACTTC. Translated: CASSPGASGSVGETQYF.

This clone has ten or more counts. The chain has TRBV5-4 and TRBJ1-3; 9 nucleotides align to TRBD1. The CDR3 length is 20 residues. With 4 bases clipped from V and 1 base from J, the junction kept 18 bases outside the gene matches. CDR1 and CDR2 (germline): SGHNT, YYREEE (reference sequence). CDR3: CASSQARDRDFKGSGNTIYF. CDR3 sequence (DNA): TGTGCCAGCAGCCAGGCGAGGGACAGGGATTTTAAAGGGTCTGGAAACACCATATATTTT. Complete variable domain (other parts from reference TRBV5-4 and TRBJ1-3): ETGVTQSPTHLIKTRGQQVTLRCSSQSGHNTVSWYQQALGQGPQFIFQYYREEENGRGNFPPRFSGLQFPNYSSELNVNALELDDSALYLCASSQARDRDFKGSGNTIYFGEGSWLTVV.

The gene calls are TRBV27 and TRBJ1-2; D uncertain. Germline V CDR1 and CDR2: MNHEY, SMNVEV (reference sequence). Trimming cost V 6 bases and J 5 bases, with 19 bases left between them. The CDR3 runs to 15 residues. CDR3 residues: CASSRNHNRIYGYTF. The CDR3 nucleotides read TGTGCCAGCAGCCGTAACCATAACAGAATTTATGGCTACACCTTC.

The rearrangement joins TRBV9 to TRBJ2-1, with 9 bases fitting TRBD1. Germline V gene sequence: CDR1 SGDLS, CDR2 YYNGEE. The junction had 7 bases not matched to a gene; V was cut back by 0 bases and J by 6 bases. The CDR3 totals 16 residues. This CDR3 reads CASSVGLGQGSNEQFF. The CDR3 DNA is TGTGCCAGCAGCGTAGGGTTAGGACAGGGGAGCAATGAGCAGTTCTTC. Full variable domain (rest looked up from reference TRBV9 and TRBJ2-1): DSGVTQTPKHLITATGQRVTLRCSPRSGDLSVYWYQQSLDQGLQFLIQYYNGEERAKGNILERFSAQQFPDLHSELNLSSLELGDSALYFCASSVGLGQGSNEQFFGPGTRLTVL.